A single sample gave rise to the 26 T cell receptor beta chains below, sequenced in a study of blood T cells in healthy people across ages. Primed by a sample-barcoded 5' primer and a J-beta primer mix, a second PCR proceeded for roughly 6 to 12 cycles. A single record per CDR3 protein comes from TCRdb applying MiXCR to the 5' RACE reads. The data show around 580,000 distinct CDR3 sequences, around half seen once. Sequenced input: blood. These receptors all stem from an elderly man in good health.

The rearrangement uses TRBV7-2 and TRBJ2-7; 8 bases are a match to TRBD2. The CDR3 runs to 15 residues. J lost 3 bases, V lost 6 bases, and 10 bases had no gene match. The germline gives CDR1 SGHTA, CDR2 FQGNSA. As DNA, the CDR3 is TGTGCCAGCAGTCCCCGGGGGGGGACCCACTACGAGCAGTACTTC. This codes for CASSPRGGTHYEQYF. Variable domain in full (rest from reference TRBV7-2 and TRBJ2-7): GAGVSQSPSNKVTEKGKDVELRCDPISGHTALYWYRQSLGQGLEFLIYFQGNSAPDKSGLPSDRFSAERTGGSVSTLTIQRTQQEDSAVYLCASSPRGGTHYEQYFGPGTRLTVT.

This clonotype was counted between two and nine times. One base away lies a much larger clone, so this may be a sequencing read error. The CDR3 protein is CASSGTDQETQYF. The CDR3 DNA follows: TGTGCCAGCAGTGGCACAGACCAAGAGACCCAGTACTTC. The chain combines TRBV2 with TRBJ2-5; D is ambiguous. This CDR3 has 13 residues. V gave up 4 bases and J gave up 0 bases, with 6 bases separating them. Germline V gene lookup returns CDR1 SNHLY and CDR2 FYNNEI.

The chain couples TRBV5-4 to TRBJ2-6; TRBD2 might be the D (5 bases). In germline, CDR1 is SGHNT, CDR2 YYREEE (reference sequence). The CDR3 totals 18 residues. Trimming removed 9 bases at V and 0 bases at J, with 22 bases between. The CDR3 bases are TGTGCCACAGCTGGAGGAGTAGGAGCCCGCTCTGGGGCCAACGTCCTGACTTTC. Encoded protein: CATAGGVGARSGANVLTF.

The sample holds a few counts of this clonotype. The rearrangement joins TRBV4-2 to TRBJ2-5; TRBD2 is a possible D gene (6 bases). Germline lookup yields CDR1 LGHNA and CDR2 YNFKEQ. This CDR3 spans 14 amino acids. V was cut by 3 bases and J by 4 bases, with 12 bases left in between. The CDR3 here is CASSQTGVGETQYF. In DNA form, the CDR3 reads TGTGCCAGCAGCCAGACGGGAGTAGGAGAGACCCAGTACTTC.

About this clonotype: One end of the junction varies from germline; a read error may be responsible. The rearrangement joins TRBV20-1 to TRBJ1-2; D remains ambiguous. CDR3 length: 14 residues. Germline CDR1 and CDR2: DFQATT and SNEGSKA (reference sequence). DNA for the CDR3: TGCAGTGCTAGAGATCCTACAATGGGATGTGGCTACACCTTT. Translating it yields CSARDPTMGCGYTF.

V usage is TRBV29-1 and J usage is TRBJ2-7; tentatively, D is TRBD1 (6 bases). The germline CDR1 and CDR2 sequences are SQVTM and ANQGSEA. The V end was cut by 2 bases, the J end by 6 bases, with 14 bases between. CDR3 length equals 13 residues. CDR3 residues: CSVEIGGLGEQYF. In DNA form, the CDR3 reads TGCAGCGTTGAAATTGGGGGCCTGGGCGAGCAGTACTTC.

In this sample, this clonotype turned up a few times. The chain combines TRBV7-2 with TRBJ1-2, with 8 bases that match TRBD1. The CDR3 contains 16 residues. Germline V gene lookup returns CDR1 SGHTA and CDR2 FQGNSA. With V trimmed by 5 bases and J by 8 bases, 16 bases remained unmatched. In DNA, the CDR3 is TGTGCCAGCAGCCCTACGCCGGACAGGGTGAATCGAGGCTACACCTTC. Translated: CASSPTPDRVNRGYTF.

This clonotype was found a few times. V and J are TRBV20-1 and TRBJ2-3, with D perhaps TRBD2 (5 bases). Germline CDR1 is DFQATT and CDR2 is SNEGSKA (reference sequence). The CDR3 runs to 14 residues. Trimming left V 0 bases short and J 8 bases short, with 15 bases between. CDR3 bases: TGCAGTGCTAGAGATCGCAGTTCTGCGGGTACGCAGTATTTT. It codes for CSARDRSSAGTQYF.

The sample holds a few counts of this clonotype. This clone may be a read error of a much larger clone one base away. V gene TRBV12-3 or TRBV12-4 combines with J gene TRBJ2-7; the D is unclear. This CDR3 is built from 11 residues. Between the trimmed V and J ends, which lost 3 bases and 4 bases, there was a span of 4 bases. This chain's CDR3 is CASSFEYEQYF. CDR3 sequence (DNA): TGTGCCAGCAGTTTTGAGTACGAGCAGTACTTC.

This clonotype came up a few times. The chain joins TRBV7-2 to TRBJ2-1; 14 bases match TRBD2. After removal of 3 bases from V and 10 bases from J, the junction contained 8 bases not matched to a gene. This CDR3 has 16 amino acids. The germline V gene encodes CDR1 SGHTA and CDR2 FQGNSA. CDR3 nucleotides: TGTGCCAGCAGCTTTAGACTAGCGGGGGGGCAGAGGGAGCAGTTCTTC. Its translation: CASSFRLAGGQREQFF.

This clonotype has a single count. The chain joins TRBV12-3 or TRBV12-4 to TRBJ1-1; possibly TRBD1 for D (5 bases). The CDR3 covers 12 residues. The V end was cut by 3 bases, the J end by 7 bases, with 9 bases between. CDR3 DNA: TGTGCCAGCAGTTTGGGGGGGAATGAAGCTTTCTTT. Translated, it gives CASSLGGNEAFF.

The chain recombines TRBV13 with TRBJ2-7, with 8 bases matching TRBD2. The J call is uncertain, as TRBJ2-4 better fits the DNA end. Germline V CDR1 and CDR2: PRHDT, FYEKMQ (reference sequence). The CDR3 has 15 residues. CDR3 DNA sequence: TGTGCCAGCAGCGGTCCGGACAGCGGGGGAAACATTCAGTACTTC. Protein product: CASSGPDSGGNIQYF.

A few counts support this clonotype. The chain joins TRBV29-1 to TRBJ1-2; D is unclear. This CDR3 contains 13 residues. V shed 1 base and J shed 8 bases, with 14 bases lying between them. From germline, CDR1 is SQVTM and CDR2 ANQGSEA. DNA of the CDR3: TGCAGCGTTGAAGGAGAGGGAATTAAGGGCTACACCTTC. Translation: CSVEGEGIKGYTF. Using reference TRBV29-1 and TRBJ1-2 for the parts outside the CDR3, the full variable domain is SAVISQKPSRDICQRGTSLTIQCQVDSQVTMMFWYRQQPGQSLTLIATANQGSEATYESGFVIDKFPISRPNLTFSTLTVSNMSPEDSSIYLCSVEGEGIKGYTFGSGTRLTVV.

This sequence joins TRBV20-1 and TRBJ1-1, with 7 nucleotides matching TRBD1. The CDR3 consists of 11 residues. Germline V lookup: CDR1 DFQATT, CDR2 SNEGSKA (reference sequence). The ends lost 3 bases at V and 7 bases at J; junction bases unmatched: 2. The CDR3 spells CSARGQLEAFF. The CDR3 nucleotides read TGCAGTGCTAGGGGACAGCTTGAAGCTTTCTTT.

This clonotype has only a few counts. The chain links TRBV7-2 to TRBJ1-2; D is undetermined. Germline CDR1 SGHTA, CDR2 FQGNSA. The CDR3 is 15 amino acids. The ends were cut back, 6 bases at V and 4 bases at J, with 18 bases in the middle. The CDR3 region is CASRHEGSAGYGYTF. The DNA of the CDR3 is TGTGCCAGCAGACATGAAGGCAGTGCCGGCTATGGCTACACCTTC.

Ten or more counts support this clonotype. This chain joins TRBV6-5 and TRBJ2-1; 9 nucleotides agree with TRBD2. V gave up 7 bases and J gave up 4 bases; unmatched junction bases: 8. This CDR3 spans 15 amino acids. Germline values: CDR1 MNHEY, CDR2 SVGAGI. Written as DNA, the CDR3 is TGTGCCAGCATGCGATCTAGCGGGATTTACAATGAGCAGTTCTTC. It translates to CASMRSSGIYNEQFF.

This clonotype was seen only a few times. J is TRBJ2-1 and V is TRBV21-1. TRBV21-1 is annotated as a pseudogene. The CDR3 length is 11 residues. The CDR3 protein is CASSKTNEQFF. Here the CDR3 DNA reads TGTGCCAGCAGCAAAACGAATGAGCAGTTCTTC.

The rearrangement joins TRBV7-9 to TRBJ2-4; 8 positions agree with TRBD1. Trimming took 4 bases from V and 3 from J; bases not matched to a gene: 14. The CDR3 is 18 amino acids. Germline CDR1 is SEHNR and CDR2 is FQNEAQ (reference sequence). In nucleotides, the CDR3 is TGTGCCAGCAGCTCGAGCATAGGGACAGGTGATTTCAAAAACATTCAGTACTTC. As protein: CASSSSIGTGDFKNIQYF.

This clonotype was observed a handful of times. The V call is TRBV7-3, the J call TRBJ2-5; 8 bases agree with TRBD1. This CDR3 comprises 14 residues. In germline, CDR1 is SGHTA, CDR2 FQGTGA. V was pared by 5 bases and J by 4 bases, with 6 bases of the junction left unmatched. The CDR3 bases are TGTGCCAGCAGCCCGCAGGGGGCCGGAGAGACCCAGTACTTC. It is translated as CASSPQGAGETQYF. Filled out from reference TRBV7-3 and TRBJ2-5, the complete variable domain reads GAGVSQTPSNKVTEKGKYVELRCDPISGHTALYWYRQSLGQGPEFLIYFQGTGAADDSGLPNDRFFAVRPEGSVSTLKIQRTERGDSAVYLCASSPQGAGETQYFGPGTRLLVL.

V gene TRBV4-2 combines with J gene TRBJ1-1; D might be TRBD1 (5 bases). There are 15 residues in the CDR3. Between the trimmed V and J ends, which lost 2 bases and 1 base, there was a span of 11 bases. CDR1 and CDR2 from the germline V gene are LGHNA and YNFKEQ. The chain's CDR3 is CASSQSDRPNTEAFF. In nucleotides, the CDR3 is TGTGCCAGCAGCCAATCTGACAGACCGAACACTGAAGCTTTCTTT.

This chain connects TRBV6-6 to TRBJ1-6, with D maybe TRBD1 (6 bases). The CDR3 totals 15 residues. CDR1 is MNHNY and CDR2 is SVGAGI in the germline V gene (reference sequence). V was shortened by 7 bases and J by 4 bases, with 14 bases between the two germline ends. CDR3 protein: CASTYREGYNSPLHF. The CDR3 DNA reads as TGTGCCAGCACCTACAGGGAGGGGTATAATTCACCCCTCCACTTT.

As concerns this clonotype: This sequence may be a read error, since a much larger clone differs from it by one base. The rearrangement links TRBV6-5 to TRBJ2-5; a possible D gene is TRBD1 (6 bases). The end of the DNA aligns better with TRBJ2-7, so the J call may be wrong. Germline V CDR1 and CDR2: MNHEY, SVGAGI. This CDR3 spans 14 amino acids. CDR3 nucleotide sequence: TGTGCCAGCAGTTGGGGCAGGGGATCGAACGAGCAGTACTTC. The encoded protein is CASSWGRGSNEQYF.

The J gene is TRBJ1-2, the V gene TRBV29-1; D might be TRBD1 (6 bases). V gave up 4 bases and J gave up 1 base, with 13 bases separating them. CDR3 size: 14 residues. The V gene's germline CDR1 is SQVTM and CDR2 ANQGSEA. DNA of the CDR3: TGCAGCGTTGTACAGGGAAGGGTTAACTATGGCTACACCTTC. Amino acid sequence: CSVVQGRVNYGYTF.

The sample holds a few counts of this clonotype. The chain links TRBV4-3 to TRBJ2-1, with D perhaps TRBD2 (7 bases). The CDR3 totals 15 residues. Germline lookup yields CDR1 LGHNA and CDR2 YSLEER. V lost 2 bases, J lost 9 bases, and 17 bases lay in between. CDR3 sequence (DNA): TGCGCCAGCAGCCAAAAGGGGGGGTGGATCGGTGAGCAGTTCTTC. It is translated as CASSQKGGWIGEQFF.

The chain carries TRBV20-1 and TRBJ2-1; 9 positions match TRBD1. With 6 bases clipped from V and 4 bases from J, the junction kept 10 bases outside the gene matches. The CDR3 runs 15 residues. The germline gives CDR1 DFQATT, CDR2 SNEGSKA (reference sequence). CDR3 sequence: CSAPYGTGYYNEQFF. DNA of the CDR3: TGCAGTGCCCCCTACGGGACAGGGTATTACAATGAGCAGTTCTTC.

This clonotype was recorded at least ten times. This chain uses TRBV6-2 or TRBV6-3 with TRBJ2-5; weak D call: TRBD2 (5 bases). CDR1 is MNHEY and CDR2 is SVGEGT in the germline V gene. CDR3 length equals 15 residues. With 2 bases removed from V and 4 bases from J, the gap between germline ends came to 14 bases. The CDR3 region has the DNA TGTGCCAGCAGTTACGTCGGGGTTTGGTCAGAGACCCAGTACTTC. Translation: CASSYVGVWSETQYF.